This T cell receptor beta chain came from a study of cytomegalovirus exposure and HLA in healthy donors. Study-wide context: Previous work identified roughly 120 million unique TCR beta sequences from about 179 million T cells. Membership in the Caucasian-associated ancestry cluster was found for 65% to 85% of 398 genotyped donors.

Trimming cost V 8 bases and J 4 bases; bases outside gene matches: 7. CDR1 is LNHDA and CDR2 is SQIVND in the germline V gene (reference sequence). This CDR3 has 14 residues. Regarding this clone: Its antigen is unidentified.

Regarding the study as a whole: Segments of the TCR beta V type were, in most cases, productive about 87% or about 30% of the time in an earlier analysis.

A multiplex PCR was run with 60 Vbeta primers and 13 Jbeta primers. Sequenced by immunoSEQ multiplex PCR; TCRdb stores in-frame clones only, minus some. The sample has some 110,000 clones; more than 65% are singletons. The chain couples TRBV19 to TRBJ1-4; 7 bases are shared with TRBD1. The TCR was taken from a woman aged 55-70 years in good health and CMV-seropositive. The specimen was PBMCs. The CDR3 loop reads CASAWQGDNEKLFF. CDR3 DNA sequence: TGTGCCAGTGCGTGGCAGGGGGATAATGAAAAACTGTTTTTT.